The 27 T cell receptor beta chains reported below all come from one sample, sequenced in a study of PD-1 blockade in classical Hodgkin lymphoma. Every patient relapsed after autologous stem cell transplantation, and brentuximab vedotin exposure varied. This table comes from immunoSEQ multiplex PCR, and its TCRdb copy is limited to in-frame clones, with some not included. Of tens of thousands of clones in the sample, approximately 80% were seen once. Sequencing was performed on peripheral blood mononuclear cells (PBMCs), taken before the second cycle of nivolumab. These receptors all stem from a human donor with classical Hodgkin lymphoma.

The chain carries TRBV9 and TRBJ2-1, with 12 nucleotides matching TRBD2. The CDR3 has 24 residues. With V trimmed by 0 bases and J by 4 bases, 26 bases remained unmatched. Per germline, CDR1 SGDLS and CDR2 YYNGEE. The CDR3 sequence: CASSVDTLGRASGGAGPRYNEQFF. The CDR3 nucleotides are TGTGCCAGCAGCGTAGATACTTTGGGTAGGGCTAGCGGGGGGGCTGGTCCCCGATACAATGAGCAGTTCTTC.

The J gene is TRBJ1-5, the V gene TRBV7-2; 7 bases align to TRBD1. Germline values: CDR1 SGHTA, CDR2 FQGNSA. The ends lost 5 bases at V and 0 bases at J; junction bases unmatched: 10. The CDR3 is 17 amino acids. The CDR3 here is CASSTQGDSHSNQPQHF. DNA of the CDR3: TGTGCCAGCAGCACCCAAGGGGACAGCCATAGCAATCAGCCCCAGCATTTT. Variable domain in full (rest from reference TRBV7-2 and TRBJ1-5): GAGVSQSPSNKVTEKGKDVELRCDPISGHTALYWYRQSLGQGLEFLIYFQGNSAPDKSGLPSDRFSAERTGGSVSTLTIQRTQQEDSAVYLCASSTQGDSHSNQPQHFGDGTRLSIL.

This chain links TRBV7-2 with TRBJ2-3; 9 nucleotides align to TRBD2. With V trimmed by 4 bases and J by 3 bases, 5 bases remained unmatched. This CDR3 has 15 residues. Germline CDR1 SGHTA, CDR2 FQGNSA. The CDR3 here is CASSSGTSWTDTQYF. CDR3 sequence (DNA): TGTGCCAGCAGCTCCGGGACTAGCTGGACAGATACGCAGTATTTT.

This clone was recorded once. J is TRBJ1-5 and V is TRBV10-3; D gene ambiguous. The CDR3 consists of 13 residues. Trimming stripped 4 bases from V and 3 bases from J, with 7 bases between. Germline CDR1 and CDR2: ENHRY and SYGVKD. The CDR3 bases are TGTGCCATCAGTGTCGACCCCAATCAGCCCCAGCATTTT. Its protein product is CAISVDPNQPQHF.

V usage is TRBV30 and J usage is TRBJ2-1; 8 bases agree with TRBD2. Trimming at V came to 4 bases and at J to 5 bases, leaving 7 bases not matched to a gene. The CDR3 consists of 14 residues. Germline V CDR1 and CDR2: GTSNPN, SVGIG (reference sequence). The CDR3: CAWTNGGGNNEQFF. The CDR3 DNA is TGTGCCTGGACGAACGGCGGGGGGAACAATGAGCAGTTCTTC.

The V call is TRBV7-9, the J call TRBJ1-2; D not certain. Trimming shortened V by 5 bases and J by 12 bases, and 10 bases separated the two germline ends. In germline, CDR1 is SEHNR, CDR2 FQNEAQ (reference sequence). This CDR3 is 10 amino acids long. The CDR3: CASSHTNDTF. The CDR3 DNA reads TGTGCCAGCAGCCACACTAACGACACCTTC.

This clone was found once. The J gene is TRBJ2-1, the V gene TRBV9, with 11 bases identical to TRBD2. CDR1 and CDR2 from the germline V gene are SGDLS and YYNGEE. There are 18 residues in the CDR3. The ends lost 0 bases at V and 3 bases at J; junction bases unmatched: 8. The CDR3 DNA follows: TGTGCCAGCAGCGTAGAGTTTAGCGGGGGGGCAGGCTACAATGAGCAGTTCTTC. It specifies CASSVEFSGGAGYNEQFF.

This clone appeared a single time. This chain uses TRBV5-8 with TRBJ1-2; D remains unclear. CDR3 length equals 14 residues. Trimming left V 2 bases short and J 4 bases short, with 12 bases between. Germline values: CDR1 SGHTS, CDR2 YDEGEE. The CDR3 DNA follows: TGTGCCAGCAGCTTAGCATCAGGTGGCTATGGCTACACCTTC. Protein product: CASSLASGGYGYTF.

Worth noting for this clone: Within the sample, other DNA sequences also encode this same CDR3. This chain joins TRBV19 and TRBJ1-2, with TRBD1 identical over 8 bases. Germline V gene data show CDR1 as LNHDA and CDR2 as SQIVND (reference sequence). V was pared by 7 bases and J by 3 bases, with 10 bases of the junction left unmatched. The CDR3 loop spans 15 amino acids. The CDR3 region has the DNA TGTGCCAGTAAGGGGCGCAGGGGGCTTGACTATGGCTACACCTTC. Its protein product is CASKGRRGLDYGYTF.

V usage is TRBV2 and J usage is TRBJ1-5; possible D gene TRBD1, 5 bases. The length of the CDR3 is 13 residues. Germline V gene sequence: CDR1 SNHLY, CDR2 FYNNEI. The V and J ends lost 7 bases and 5 bases respectively, with 12 bases between them. In DNA, the CDR3 is TGTGCCAGCAAAGGGGAGAGGGATCAGCCCCAGCATTTT. This translates into CASKGERDQPQHF.

The J gene is TRBJ1-3, the V gene TRBV10-3, with D possibly being TRBD1 (6 bases). The ends were cut back, 1 base at V and 0 bases at J, with 10 bases in the middle. This CDR3 has 16 residues. Per the germline V gene, CDR1 is ENHRY and CDR2 is SYGVKD. DNA of the CDR3: TGTGCCATCAGTGAGTACAGGGTCCTCTCTGGAAACACCATATATTTT. Protein sequence: CAISEYRVLSGNTIYF.

This chain links TRBV27 with TRBJ1-3; D unresolved. Germline V gene lookup returns CDR1 MNHEY and CDR2 SMNVEV (reference sequence). Trimming shortened V by 0 bases and J by 4 bases, and 7 bases separated the two germline ends. The CDR3 spans 14 residues. CDR3 nucleotide sequence: TGTGCCAGCAGTTTATCACAGCGGGGAAACACCATATATTTT. Its protein product is CASSLSQRGNTIYF.

The J gene is TRBJ2-7, the V gene TRBV7-2; D perhaps matches TRBD2 (5 bases). Trimming left V 2 bases short and J 5 bases short, with 13 bases between. Per germline, CDR1 SGHTA and CDR2 FQGNSA. This CDR3 has 14 residues. The CDR3 here is CASSLLFAGHEQYF. CDR3 in DNA: TGTGCCAGCAGCTTACTTTTTGCGGGCCACGAGCAGTACTTC.

The chain has TRBV6-6 and TRBJ2-1, with TRBD2 matching over 9 bases. V was clipped by 4 bases and J by 8 bases; unmatched bases: 12. CDR3 length: 16 amino acids. Germline V CDR1 and CDR2: MNHNY, SVGAGI (reference sequence). The CDR3 coding sequence is TGTGCCAGCAGTTTCCCGCGGAGCGGGGGGCTGGATGAGCAGTTCTTC. Translated, it gives CASSFPRSGGLDEQFF.

In its sample, this clone ranks as medium-sized. The V and J genes are TRBV6-1 and TRBJ2-7; TRBD2 agrees at 7 bases. The CDR3 spans 15 residues. V dropped 0 bases and J dropped 0; count of bases not matched to a gene: 2. The germline gives CDR1 MNHNS, CDR2 SASEGT. CDR3 residues: CASSEAQRGSYEQYF. The CDR3 nucleotides read TGTGCCAGCAGTGAAGCCCAGCGGGGCTCCTACGAGCAGTACTTC.

The chain recombines TRBV6-4 with TRBJ1-2, with D uncertain. V lost 0 bases to trimming and J lost 9 bases, with 14 bases between them. The CDR3 runs 14 residues. CDR1 and CDR2 (germline): MRHNA, SNTAGT. This CDR3 reads CASSDSRTPYSYTF. The CDR3 DNA is TGTGCCAGCAGTGACTCGAGAACACCATATAGCTACACCTTC.

The chain joins TRBV30 to TRBJ1-2; D ambiguous. Per the germline V gene, CDR1 is GTSNPN and CDR2 is SVGIG (reference sequence). The CDR3 contains 15 residues. V was shortened by 4 bases and J by 2 bases, with 17 bases between the two germline ends. DNA of the CDR3: TGTGCCTGGACAGCTAATGTTCTTGTAAACTATGGCTACACCTTC. Translation: CAWTANVLVNYGYTF.

The chain combines TRBV29-1 with TRBJ2-3; the D is unclear. V was clipped by 6 bases and J by 0 bases, with 10 bases between them. CDR3 length equals 13 residues. CDR1 and CDR2 from the germline V gene are SQVTM and ANQGSEA. CDR3 sequence reads: CSVTGSSTDTQYF. As DNA, the CDR3 is TGCAGCGTCACGGGCTCTAGCACAGATACGCAGTATTTT.

The CDR3 region has the DNA TGCGCCAGCAGCCCTCGCGCGGAAATCGGCTACACCTTC. Protein: CASSPRAEIGYTF. V is TRBV4-1 and J is TRBJ1-2, with D unclear. V was pared by 4 bases and J by 8 bases, with 14 bases between. The CDR3 has 13 amino acids. CDR1 is MGHRA and CDR2 is YSYEKL in the germline V gene.

The chain uses TRBV7-2 and TRBJ2-3; D gene ambiguous. Deletions cut 0 bases from V and 0 bases from J, with 1 base between. This CDR3 region has 13 residues. CDR1 and CDR2 (germline): SGHTA, FQGNSA. The CDR3 nucleotides are TGTGCCAGCAGCTTAGCTAGCACAGATACGCAGTATTTT. Its protein product is CASSLASTDTQYF.

This sequence joins TRBV7-9 and TRBJ2-4; perhaps D is TRBD1 or TRBD2 (5 bases each). V shed 5 bases and J shed 0 bases, with 14 bases lying between them. Germline V lookup: CDR1 SEHNR, CDR2 FQNEAQ (reference sequence). CDR3 length: 16 residues. CDR3 amino acids: CASSPGVGLAKNIQYF. DNA of the CDR3: TGTGCCAGCAGCCCCGGGGTGGGGCTAGCCAAAAACATTCAGTACTTC.

V gene TRBV7-2 combines with J gene TRBJ2-7; 7 positions agree with TRBD1. The germline CDR1 and CDR2 sequences are SGHTA and FQGNSA. The ends lost 0 bases at V and 6 bases at J; junction bases unmatched: 2. CDR3 length: 13 residues. The CDR3 loop is CASSLARQGEQYF. CDR3 sequence (DNA): TGTGCCAGCAGCTTAGCGCGACAGGGCGAGCAGTACTTC.

The chain is built from TRBV5-1 and TRBJ2-5, with 10 bases identical to TRBD1. The junction had 6 bases not matched to a gene; V was cut back by 5 bases and J by 5 bases. CDR3 length equals 14 residues. Germline-derived CDR1 and CDR2 are SGHRS and YFSETQ. CDR3: CASSQTGGRETQYF. The CDR3 nucleotides are TGCGCCAGCAGTCAGACAGGGGGCAGGGAGACCCAGTACTTC.

CDR3 nucleotides: TGTGCCAGCTCACCACCAAACAGAGACTATGGCTACACCTTC. It encodes CASSPPNRDYGYTF. This chain connects TRBV18 to TRBJ1-2, with no clear D. The CDR3 covers 14 residues. Trimming shortened V by 0 bases and J by 3 bases, and 8 bases separated the two germline ends. The V gene's germline CDR1 is KGHSH and CDR2 LQKENI.

This chain connects TRBV27 to TRBJ2-1; 13 bases agree with TRBD2. Germline V lookup: CDR1 MNHEY, CDR2 SMNVEV (reference sequence). This CDR3 region has 20 residues. J gave up 4 bases and V 8 bases, and 20 bases lay outside the gene matches. CDR3 DNA sequence: TGTGCCAGCTCCGTCAAGTTTACTAGCGGGGGGGCACCATTATACAATGAGCAGTTCTTC. It codes for CASSVKFTSGGAPLYNEQFF.

This chain uses TRBV7-6 with TRBJ2-7; TRBD2 matches 9 bases. This CDR3 has 15 residues. Germline values: CDR1 SGHVS, CDR2 FNYEAQ. The ends lost 0 bases at V and 3 bases at J; junction bases unmatched: 3. CDR3 protein: CASSLAAGGIYEQYF. DNA of the CDR3: TGTGCCAGCAGCTTAGCGGCGGGGGGGATCTACGAGCAGTACTTC.

The chain employs TRBV19 and TRBJ2-4; 9 bases agree with TRBD1. Germline values: CDR1 LNHDA, CDR2 SQIVND (reference sequence). CDR3 length: 21 amino acids. Trimming at V came to 6 bases and at J to 0 bases, leaving 21 bases not matched to a gene. The CDR3 nucleotides are TGTGCCAGTAGCGAACACAGGGGACAGGGCGGAGGAAGAATAGCCAAAAACATTCAGTACTTC. Translated: CASSEHRGQGGGRIAKNIQYF. The whole variable domain, filled in from reference TRBV19 and TRBJ2-4, reads DGGITQSPKYLFRKEGQNVTLSCEQNLNHDAMYWYRQDPGQGLRLIYYSQIVNDFQKGDIAEGYSVSREKKESFPLTVTSAQKNPTAFYLCASSEHRGQGGGRIAKNIQYFGAGTRLSVL.